This T cell receptor (beta chain) stems from a study of cytomegalovirus exposure and HLA in healthy donors. Study findings and constraints: Researchers reported from a later analysis that most CMV-associated TCR beta chains appeared HLA-restricted. Prior analysis indicated that the majority of TCR beta V segments exhibited productivity approximately 87% or approximately 30% of the time. The presence/absence work took it that sequencing depth was about the same across donors.

V shed 5 bases, J shed 6 bases, and the junction held 11 bases outside the gene matches. This CDR3 is built from 15 residues. Germline V gives CDR1 MNHNY, CDR2 SVGAGI (reference sequence). Note on this clone: No antigen is known for it.

A multiplex PCR was run with 60 Vbeta primers and 13 Jbeta primers. TCRdb's table, derived via immunoSEQ multiplex PCR, lists solely in-frame clones and lacks some. This repertoire shows under 200,000 clones, 60% to 85% found once; its top ten account for about 0.8%. The specimen was PBMCs. This TCR was sampled from a female donor in good health and CMV-seronegative. The rearrangement joins TRBV6-6 to TRBJ2-3; TRBD2 agrees at 7 bases. This chain's CDR3 is CASSRGDGGVDTQYF. In nucleotides, the CDR3 is TGTGCCAGCAGTCGGGGGGATGGGGGAGTGGATACGCAGTATTTT.